Below, 28 T cell receptor beta chains from the same sample are listed, as sequenced in a study of CD8+CD57+ T cells in acquired aplastic anemia (dated by TCRdb to 2017 to 2018). The listed sequencing device is Illumina HiSeq 2000. Genomic DNA was used as template for profiling of TCR beta VDJ combinations and CDR3 sequences. The public sequencing data were trimmed at Q25 with fastp and processed into clonotypes with MiXCR by TCRdb, which kept only in-frame beta chains. Each CDR3 protein appears once, grouped with its most common genes and DNA. Here the sample has some 150,000 distinct CDR3 sequences; more than 35% occur a single time. The top ten clonotypes cover 8.4% of the sample. The sequencing sample was made of sorted CD4+, CD8+, or CD8+CD57+ T cells (not recorded which) from PBMCs. Every receptor here comes from a human donor in good health, serving as a control.

This clonotype was seen at least ten times. The chain employs TRBV5-5 and TRBJ2-7; 9 nucleotides agree with TRBD1. From germline, CDR1 is SGHKS and CDR2 YYEKEE (reference sequence). This CDR3 spans 15 amino acids. V gave up 1 base and J gave up 3 bases; unmatched junction bases: 5. CDR3 sequence (DNA): TGTGCCAGCAGCTTGACCTGGACAGGGGACTACGAGCAGTACTTC. The encoded protein is CASSLTWTGDYEQYF.

In its sample, this clonotype was seen many times. The V call is TRBV12-3 or TRBV12-4, the J call TRBJ2-1; TRBD1 or TRBD2 may be the D gene (6 bases each). Trimming stripped 7 bases from V and 1 base from J, with 11 bases between. The CDR3 runs 14 residues. The CDR3 protein is CASTQGGSYNEQFF. In DNA, the CDR3 is TGTGCCAGCACCCAAGGGGGGTCCTACAATGAGCAGTTCTTC.

The table lists this clonotype with many counts. The chain has TRBV6-1 and TRBJ1-6, with 8 bases identical to TRBD1. Per the germline V gene, CDR1 is MNHNS and CDR2 is SASEGT. The trim removed 6 bases at V and 6 bases at J, leaving 4 bases unmatched. CDR3 length equals 14 residues. The CDR3 nucleotides read TGTGCCAGCAGGGGCGACAGGGGTAATTCACCCCTCCACTTT. Its translation: CASRGDRGNSPLHF.

This clonotype was detected ten times or more. V gene TRBV7-9 combines with J gene TRBJ2-7, with 8 bases aligning to TRBD1. The CDR3 is made up of 14 amino acids. In germline, CDR1 is SEHNR, CDR2 FQNEAQ (reference sequence). V shed 5 bases and J 5 bases; nucleotides not matched to a gene: 8. CDR3 nucleotide sequence: TGTGCCAGCAGCCTTGGACAGGGCTTGCACGAGCAGTACTTC. It is translated as CASSLGQGLHEQYF.

For this clonotype: Given a much more abundant clone one base away, this may be a read error. It is likely a read error, because the conserved phenylalanine at the end of the CDR3 is missing. CDR3 region: CASSPLGGPGQPQHY. CDR3 DNA sequence: TGTGCCAGCAGCCCCCTCGGGGGGCCGGGACAGCCCCAGCATTAT. The chain has TRBV9 and TRBJ1-5, with TRBD1 as a possible D gene (6 bases). The CDR3 sequence is 15 residues long. Trimming pared 4 bases from V and 7 bases from J, leaving 18 bases between. CDR1 is SGDLS, CDR2 YYNGEE, per germline.

Ten or more counts support this clonotype. This chain links TRBV3-1 with TRBJ1-6; TRBD1 matches at 11 bases. The CDR3 is 16 amino acids. CDR1 is LGHDT and CDR2 is YNNKEL in the germline V gene (reference sequence). V lost 0 bases, J lost 8 bases, and 3 bases stayed unmatched. CDR3 DNA: TGTGCCAGCAGCCAAGATGGGACAGGGGGATATTCACCCCTCCACTTT. It encodes CASSQDGTGGYSPLHF.

This clonotype has a count of ten or more. The J gene is TRBJ2-2, the V gene TRBV15; D might be TRBD1 (5 bases). The CDR3 runs to 21 residues. The germline V and J ends were trimmed by 0 bases and 10 bases, with 33 bases remaining between them. Germline lookup yields CDR1 LNHNV and CDR2 YYDKDF (reference sequence). For the CDR3, the DNA is TGTGCCACCAGCAGAGAGCCCCCGAAGGCCTCATACAAGGGGCCTGGAGAGGAGCTGTTTTTT. Translated: CATSREPPKASYKGPGEELFF.

The CDR3 DNA sequence: TGCAGCGTCGGCCAGGGGCAGGCCTACGAGCAGTACTTC. Encoded protein: CSVGQGQAYEQYF. J is TRBJ2-7 and V is TRBV29-1; tentative D call: TRBD1 (6 bases). The CDR3 loop spans 13 amino acids. V dropped 6 bases and J dropped 2 bases, with 14 bases sitting between them. CDR1 and CDR2 from the germline V gene are SQVTM and ANQGSEA.

The sample holds many counts of this clonotype. The chain couples TRBV19 to TRBJ1-2; tentatively, D is TRBD1 (5 bases). V dropped 1 base and J dropped 2 bases, with 11 bases sitting between them. CDR1 and CDR2 from the germline V gene are LNHDA and SQIVND (reference sequence). The CDR3 has 15 residues. Here the CDR3 reads CASSIGAGRNYGYTF. CDR3 in DNA: TGTGCCAGTAGTATAGGGGCAGGGAGGAACTATGGCTACACCTTC.

This clonotype was observed at least ten times. The chain employs TRBV12-5 and TRBJ2-3; no clear D. Germline assignment: CDR1 LGHNT and CDR2 FRNRAP. CDR3 length: 13 amino acids. V was cut by 2 bases and J by 0 bases, with 3 bases left in between. In nucleotides, the CDR3 is TGTGCTAGTGGTTTGTTAAGCACAGATACGCAGTATTTT. Protein sequence: CASGLLSTDTQYF.

There are many counts of this clonotype. The CDR3 region is CASSAGTGGAGNQPQHF. CDR3 in DNA: TGCGCCAGCAGTGCTGGGACAGGGGGCGCCGGCAATCAGCCCCAGCATTTT. The gene calls are TRBV10-2 and TRBJ1-5; 12 positions match TRBD1. The CDR3 runs to 17 residues. Germline CDR1 and CDR2: WSHSY and SAAADI. The J segment lost 2 bases and the V segment lost 4 bases, leaving 6 bases of the junction unmatched.

Points on this clonotype: This may arise from a read error, as a much more abundant clone is one base away. The rearrangement joins TRBV4-1 to TRBJ1-2; 7 bases align to TRBD1. Germline V gene data show CDR1 as MGHRA and CDR2 as YSYEKL. The CDR3 length is 16 residues. The CDR3 is CTSRLGGGGGQDGYTF. DNA for the CDR3: TGCACCAGCAGACTAGGGGGCGGGGGCGGGCAGGATGGCTACACCTTC.

This sequence joins TRBV20-1 and TRBJ2-5; 10 nucleotides line up with TRBD2. Per the germline V gene, CDR1 is DFQATT and CDR2 is SNEGSKA (reference sequence). This CDR3 is built from 14 residues. With V trimmed by 4 bases and J by 5 bases, 7 bases remained unmatched. The CDR3 DNA is TGCAGTGCTAAGCTAGCGGGGGTGGAGGAGACCCAGTACTTC. Translated, it gives CSAKLAGVEETQYF.

This clonotype came up many times. The chain couples TRBV13 to TRBJ2-7, with no clear D. Germline assignment: CDR1 PRHDT and CDR2 FYEKMQ (reference sequence). The CDR3 is 14 amino acids. The V and J ends lost 0 bases and 2 bases respectively, with 8 bases between them. DNA for the CDR3: TGTGCCAGCAGCTTAGGCAAGGCCACCTACGAGCAGTACTTC. This encodes CASSLGKATYEQYF.

This clonotype was counted at least ten times. V is TRBV20-1 and J is TRBJ2-3, with D uncertain. Trimming removed 3 bases at V and 4 bases at J, with 5 bases between. Germline CDR1 DFQATT, CDR2 SNEGSKA (reference sequence). The CDR3 has 11 residues. This CDR3 is CSASSPDTQYF. CDR3 sequence (DNA): TGCAGTGCTAGTTCCCCAGATACGCAGTATTTT.

Comments on this clonotype: This may be a read error: a much more frequent sequence differs by one nucleotide. The chain recombines TRBV30 with TRBJ1-6; 7 nucleotides line up with TRBD1. CDR1 and CDR2 from the germline V gene are GTSNPN and SVGIG (reference sequence). V lost 5 bases and J lost 10; bases outside the gene matches: 5. This CDR3 spans 12 amino acids. CDR3: CAWGPGGSPLHF. The DNA for the CDR3 is TGTGCCTGGGGCCCAGGGGGATCACCCCTCCACTTT.

This chain links TRBV3-1 with TRBJ1-1; TRBD1 might be the D (5 bases). This CDR3 has 12 amino acids. Germline CDR1 and CDR2: LGHDT and YNNKEL (reference sequence). Deletions cut 1 base from V and 8 bases from J, with 8 bases between. CDR3 sequence (DNA): TGTGCCAGCAGCCAAGGGGGGGGAGAAGCTTTCTTT. Its protein is CASSQGGGEAFF. The full variable domain, its missing parts supplied by reference TRBV3-1 and TRBJ1-1, is DTAVSQTPKYLVTQMGNDKSIKCEQNLGHDTMYWYKQDSKKFLKIMFSYNNKELIINETVPNRFSPKSPDKAHLNLHINSLELGDSAVYFCASSQGGGEAFFGQGTRLTVV.

The chain combines TRBV6-2 or TRBV6-3 with TRBJ2-1; 9 nucleotides line up with TRBD1. The CDR3 runs 16 residues. Germline V gives CDR1 MNHEY, CDR2 SVGEGT. V dropped 4 bases and J dropped 4; count of bases not matched to a gene: 8. In nucleotides, the CDR3 is TGTGCCAGCAGTTCACCGGGACAGGGTCTTTACAATGAGCAGTTCTTC. Translated, it gives CASSSPGQGLYNEQFF.

The V and J genes are TRBV20-1 and TRBJ1-2, with a possible D match to TRBD1 (5 bases). V lost 3 bases, J lost 13 bases, and 12 bases lay in between. The V gene's germline CDR1 is DFQATT and CDR2 SNEGSKA (reference sequence). The CDR3 extends over 10 amino acids. This CDR3 reads CSASKGTLTF. The DNA for the CDR3 is TGCAGTGCTAGTAAAGGGACGCTCACCTTC.

This clonotype was counted many times. The chain couples TRBV6-2 or TRBV6-3 to TRBJ1-1; no definite D call. The germline CDR1 and CDR2 sequences are MNHEY and SVGEGT. V lost 0 bases and J 0 bases, leaving 14 bases between the germline ends. The CDR3 is made up of 17 amino acids. CDR3 nucleotides: TGTGCCAGCAGTTACTCGGATCGGGAACCAATGAACACTGAAGCTTTCTTT. Translated, it gives CASSYSDREPMNTEAFF.

This clonotype occurred a few times. The genes are TRBV6-1 and TRBJ1-2; 7 nucleotides agree with TRBD1. With 10 bases clipped from V and 4 bases from J, the junction kept 9 bases outside the gene matches. CDR1 is MNHNS and CDR2 is SASEGT in the germline V gene. The CDR3 covers 13 residues. CDR3 sequence reads: CAIFRDRVYGYTF. DNA of the CDR3: TGTGCCATTTTCCGGGACAGAGTCTATGGCTACACCTTC.

The chain uses TRBV25-1 and TRBJ2-1, with D possibly TRBD2 on 6 matching bases. V lost 7 bases, J lost 6 bases, and 7 bases lay in between. The CDR3 is 11 residues long. The V gene's germline CDR1 is MGHDK and CDR2 SYGVNS. The CDR3: CASILANEQFF. The DNA of the CDR3 is TGTGCCAGCATACTAGCCAATGAGCAGTTCTTC.

The chain links TRBV7-9 to TRBJ2-1; tentative D call: TRBD2 (6 bases). CDR3 length: 13 residues. V was clipped by 5 bases and J by 4 bases, with 9 bases between them. The germline gives CDR1 SEHNR, CDR2 FQNEAQ (reference sequence). The CDR3 sequence is CASSPGGYNEQFF. Written as DNA, the CDR3 is TGTGCCAGCAGCCCAGGAGGGTACAATGAGCAGTTCTTC. Together with reference TRBV7-9 and TRBJ2-1, the CDR3 gives the full variable domain: DTGVSQNPRHKITKRGQNVTFRCDPISEHNRLYWYRQTLGQGPEFLTYFQNEAQLEKSRLLSDRFSAERPKGSFSTLEIQRTEQGDSAMYLCASSPGGYNEQFFGPGTRLTVL.

This clonotype showed up many times. The chain uses TRBV6-6 and TRBJ2-7; tentative D call: TRBD1 (6 bases). V lost 6 bases to trimming and J lost 7 bases, with 19 bases between them. The CDR3 runs 14 residues. Looked up from germline, CDR1 is MNHNY and CDR2 is SVGAGI (reference sequence). DNA of the CDR3: TGTGCCAGCAGCTCAGGGGCCCCTGCAGGTGAGCAGTACTTC. It encodes CASSSGAPAGEQYF.

As concerns this clonotype: An end of the junction differs from the germline gene, which may be a read error. The CDR3 DNA reads TGTGCCAGCAGGGAAAGCCAAGAGACCCAGTGCTTC. Amino acid sequence: CASRESQETQCF. The genes are TRBV2 and TRBJ2-5; the D is unclear. The germline gives CDR1 SNHLY, CDR2 FYNNEI. This CDR3 comprises 12 residues.

To note about this clonotype: The junction and the germline gene differ at one end; a read error may be behind it. The chain joins TRBV19 to TRBJ2-1, with 7 bases fitting TRBD1. From germline, CDR1 is LNHDA and CDR2 SQIVND (reference sequence). The CDR3 contains 17 residues. The CDR3 loop reads CASSPVGTVRILTEQIF. The CDR3 DNA is TGTGCCAGCAGCCCGGTAGGGACAGTTCGTATCTTAACTGAGCAGATCTTC. Looking up the rest from reference TRBV19 and TRBJ2-1 gives the full variable domain: DGGITQSPKYLFRKEGQNVTLSCEQNLNHDAMYWYRQDPGQGLRLIYYSQIVNDFQKGDIAEGYSVSREKKESFPLTVTSAQKNPTAFYLCASSPVGTVRILTEQIFGPGTRLTVL.

Many counts were recorded for this clonotype. The rearrangement joins TRBV20-1 to TRBJ1-2, with TRBD1 as a possible D gene (5 bases). The germline CDR1 and CDR2 sequences are DFQATT and SNEGSKA (reference sequence). V shed 0 bases and J shed 4 bases, with 9 bases lying between them. The CDR3 has 13 amino acids. CDR3 sequence (DNA): TGCAGTGCTAGAGACGACAGAAGCTATGGCTACACCTTC. Its protein is CSARDDRSYGYTF.

The chain is built from TRBV6-1 and TRBJ2-2; tentatively, D is TRBD2 (5 bases). Trimming removed 8 bases at V and 3 bases at J, with 13 bases between. The CDR3 extends over 14 amino acids. The germline V gene encodes CDR1 MNHNS and CDR2 SASEGT. As DNA, the CDR3 is TGTGCCAGCCACGGACCGAGGGACACCGGGGAGCTGTTTTTT. Translation gives CASHGPRDTGELFF.